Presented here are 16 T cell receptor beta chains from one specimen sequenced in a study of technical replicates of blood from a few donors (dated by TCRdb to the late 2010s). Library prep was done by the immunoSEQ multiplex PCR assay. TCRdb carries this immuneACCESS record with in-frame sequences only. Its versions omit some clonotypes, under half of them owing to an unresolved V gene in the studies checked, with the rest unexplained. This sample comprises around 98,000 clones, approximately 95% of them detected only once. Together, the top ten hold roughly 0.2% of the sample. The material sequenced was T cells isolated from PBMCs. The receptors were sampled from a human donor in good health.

The CDR3 reads CASSQGMGGNTIYF. The DNA of the CDR3 is TGCGCCAGCTCCCAGGGGATGGGTGGAAACACCATATATTTT. V usage is TRBV5-1 and J usage is TRBJ1-3, with D possibly matching TRBD1 (6 bases). The V gene's germline CDR1 is SGHRS and CDR2 YFSETQ. This CDR3 has 14 amino acids. The V and J ends lost 7 bases and 3 bases respectively, with 14 bases between them. Looking up the rest from reference TRBV5-1 and TRBJ1-3 gives the full variable domain: KAGVTQTPRYLIKTRGQQVTLSCSPISGHRSVSWYQQTPGQGLQFLFEYFSETQRNKGNFPGRFSGRQFSNSRSEMNVSTLELGDSALYLCASSQGMGGNTIYFGEGSWLTVV.

This CDR3 is CASSVEGARTEAFF. CDR3 coding DNA: TGTGCCAGCAGCGTAGAGGGGGCAAGGACTGAAGCTTTCTTT. The chain employs TRBV9 and TRBJ1-1, with 7 bases lining up with TRBD1. The V and J ends lost 0 bases and 5 bases, in that order; junction bases with no gene match: 4. CDR1 and CDR2 from the germline V gene are SGDLS and YYNGEE. This CDR3 contains 14 residues.

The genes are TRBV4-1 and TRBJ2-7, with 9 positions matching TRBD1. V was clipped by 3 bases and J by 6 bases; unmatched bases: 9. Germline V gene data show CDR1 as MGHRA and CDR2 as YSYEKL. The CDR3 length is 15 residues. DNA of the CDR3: TGCGCCAGCAGCCACCATGACAGGGGGACCACCGAGCAGTACTTC. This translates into CASSHHDRGTTEQYF.

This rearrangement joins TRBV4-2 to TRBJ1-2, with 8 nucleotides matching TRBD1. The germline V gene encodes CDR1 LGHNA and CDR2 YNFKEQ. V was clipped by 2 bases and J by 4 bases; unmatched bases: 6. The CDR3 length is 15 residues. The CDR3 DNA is TGTGCCAGCAGCCAAAATCCAGGGGGCGTCTATGGCTACACCTTC. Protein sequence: CASSQNPGGVYGYTF.

The CDR3 spells CASRGLAEINEQFF. DNA for the CDR3: TGTGCCAGCAGAGGTCTAGCAGAGATCAATGAGCAGTTCTTC. The chain is built from TRBV6-1 and TRBJ2-1; maybe TRBD2 (5 bases). Germline lookup yields CDR1 MNHNS and CDR2 SASEGT. The germline V and J ends were trimmed by 6 bases and 6 bases, with 15 bases remaining between them. The CDR3 extends over 14 amino acids.

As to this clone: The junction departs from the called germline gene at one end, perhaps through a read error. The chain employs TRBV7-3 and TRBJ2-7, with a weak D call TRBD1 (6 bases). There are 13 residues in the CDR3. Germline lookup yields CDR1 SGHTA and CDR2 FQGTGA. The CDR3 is CASSLSDRNEQYF. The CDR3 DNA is TGTGCCAGCAGTTTAAGTGACAGGAACGAGCAGTACTTC.

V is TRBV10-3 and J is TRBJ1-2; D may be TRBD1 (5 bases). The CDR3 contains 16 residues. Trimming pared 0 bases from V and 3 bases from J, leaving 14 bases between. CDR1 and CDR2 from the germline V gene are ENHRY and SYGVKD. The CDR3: CAISESVSGGDYGYTF. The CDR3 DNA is TGTGCCATCAGTGAGTCGGTCAGCGGGGGTGACTATGGCTACACCTTC.

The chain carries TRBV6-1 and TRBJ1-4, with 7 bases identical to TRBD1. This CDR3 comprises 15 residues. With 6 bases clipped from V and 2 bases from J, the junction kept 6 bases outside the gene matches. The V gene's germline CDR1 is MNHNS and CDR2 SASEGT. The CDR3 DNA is TGTGCCAGCAGCCGAGGGGGACAGACTAATGAAAAACTGTTTTTT. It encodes CASSRGGQTNEKLFF.

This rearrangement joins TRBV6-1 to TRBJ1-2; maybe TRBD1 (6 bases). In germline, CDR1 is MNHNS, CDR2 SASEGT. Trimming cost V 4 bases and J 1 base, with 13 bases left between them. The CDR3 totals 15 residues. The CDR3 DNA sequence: TGTGCCAGCAGTGTCCGGACAGTGGATAACTATGGCTACACCTTC. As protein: CASSVRTVDNYGYTF.

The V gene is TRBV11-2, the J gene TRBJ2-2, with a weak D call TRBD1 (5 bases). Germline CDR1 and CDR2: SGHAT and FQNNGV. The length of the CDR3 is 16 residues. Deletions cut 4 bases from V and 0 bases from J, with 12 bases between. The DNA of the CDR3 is TGTGCCAGCAGCTCGACAGTATTTACGAACACCGGGGAGCTGTTTTTT. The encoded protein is CASSSTVFTNTGELFF.

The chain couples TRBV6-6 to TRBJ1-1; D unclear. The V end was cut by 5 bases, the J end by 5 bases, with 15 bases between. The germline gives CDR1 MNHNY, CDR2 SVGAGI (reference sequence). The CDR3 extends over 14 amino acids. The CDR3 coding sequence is TGTGCCAGCAGTATTCGACTAAGTCGAACTGAAGCTTTCTTT. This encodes CASSIRLSRTEAFF.

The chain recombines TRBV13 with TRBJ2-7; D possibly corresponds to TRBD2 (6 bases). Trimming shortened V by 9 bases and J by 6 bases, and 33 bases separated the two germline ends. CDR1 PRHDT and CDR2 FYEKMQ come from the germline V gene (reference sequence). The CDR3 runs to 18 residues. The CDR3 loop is CASRGYLPGLPKGTEQYF. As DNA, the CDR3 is TGTGCCAGTAGAGGATATCTACCGGGACTCCCCAAGGGGACCGAGCAGTACTTC.

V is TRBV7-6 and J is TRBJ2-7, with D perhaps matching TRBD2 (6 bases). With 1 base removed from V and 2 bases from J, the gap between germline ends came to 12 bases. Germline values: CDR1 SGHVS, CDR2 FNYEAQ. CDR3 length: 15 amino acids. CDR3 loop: CASSLGRDLPYEQYF. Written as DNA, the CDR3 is TGTGCCAGCAGCTTAGGGCGGGATTTACCCTACGAGCAGTACTTC.

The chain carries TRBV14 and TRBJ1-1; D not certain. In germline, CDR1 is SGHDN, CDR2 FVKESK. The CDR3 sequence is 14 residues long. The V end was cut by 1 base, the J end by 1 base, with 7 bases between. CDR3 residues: CASSQGSKNTEAFF. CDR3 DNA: TGTGCCAGCAGCCAAGGGAGTAAGAACACTGAAGCTTTCTTT.

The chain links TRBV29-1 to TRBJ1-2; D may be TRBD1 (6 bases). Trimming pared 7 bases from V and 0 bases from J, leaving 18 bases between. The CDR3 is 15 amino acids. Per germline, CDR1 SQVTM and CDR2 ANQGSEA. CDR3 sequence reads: CSAPPDGTPNYGYTF. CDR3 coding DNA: TGCAGCGCCCCCCCGGATGGGACACCTAACTATGGCTACACCTTC.

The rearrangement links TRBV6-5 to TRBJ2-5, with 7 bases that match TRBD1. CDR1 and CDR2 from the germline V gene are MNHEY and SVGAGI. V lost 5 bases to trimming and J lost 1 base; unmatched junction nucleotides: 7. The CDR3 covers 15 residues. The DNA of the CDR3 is TGTGCCAGCAGTCTCCGGGACAGTGTCCAAGAGACCCAGTACTTC. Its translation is CASSLRDSVQETQYF.